This T cell receptor (beta chain) derives from a study of beta chain features in type 1 diabetes. Overall study findings and caveats: For Type 1 diabetes patients, all four CD4+ subsets carried TCRB CDR3s that were moderately but significantly shorter. In comparison with healthy donors, patients had naive, central memory and Treg TCRB repertoires that appeared more similar.

This CDR3 comprises 14 residues. Trimming took 5 bases from V and 4 from J; bases not matched to a gene: 5. Germline CDR1 reads SGHTA; CDR2 reads FQGNSA. Only a few counts were recorded for this clone. Its antigen is not identified. Each of the CD4+ naive, central memory, regulatory and stem cell-like memory populations was sorted via CD45RO/CCR7/CD25/CD127/CD95/CD27. The entirety of the isolated RNA underwent reverse transcription, so expressed TCRB transcripts were sequenced. Average reads for naive, central memory and regulatory T cell samples were about 3.6 million. Method: immunoSEQ multiplex PCR; TCRdb's copy keeps in-frame clones and lacks some. The table shows approximately 170,000 clones, with over 6% occurring only once.

V is TRBV7-2 and J is TRBJ1-2, with 9 bases lining up with TRBD1. The origin of this receptor is a young man with type 1 diabetes. The source material was central memory CD4+ T cells from blood. CDR3: CASSTGTGPYGYTF. The CDR3 bases are TGTGCCAGCAGCACCGGGACAGGGCCCTATGGCTACACCTTC.